This TCR beta chain is from a study of shared clonotypes between healthy human individuals. Overall study findings and caveats: Larger estimated richness was generally seen in naive subsets than in memory subsets. Only a few donors were included, so the genetic and exposure-history diversity represented was limited.

Sorted subsets were amplified in replicate PCRs using 200 ng DNA, about 30,000 T cell genomes. Libraries were prepared by immunoSEQ multiplex PCR; TCRdb keeps only in-frame clonotypes and omits some of them. The repertoire has about 1 million clones, about 80% of them found once; the top ten carry 1.4% to 1.5%. There are 15 residues in the CDR3. The germline CDR1 and CDR2 sequences are LGHNT and FRNRAP. Trimming stripped 6 bases from V and 5 bases from J, with 16 bases between. With regard to this clone: Its specificity is not known.

Negatively enriched CD4+ T cells were divided by CD45RA into naive and memory. The receptor was isolated from a man between 18 and 29 years old in good health. Sequenced: memory CD4+ T cells sorted from blood. Subset described: CD45RA-negative fraction. This sequence joins TRBV12-5 and TRBJ2-2; D is unresolved. The CDR3 spells CASGPRRGATGELFF. In DNA, the CDR3 is TGTGCTAGTGGACCCCGCCGAGGAGCTACCGGGGAGCTGTTTTTT. Complete variable domain (other parts from reference TRBV12-5 and TRBJ2-2): DARVTQTPRHKVTEMGQEVTMRCQPILGHNTVFWYRQTMMQGLELLAYFRNRAPLDDSGMPKDRFSAEMPDATLATLKIQPSEPRDSAVYFCASGPRRGATGELFFGEGSRLTVL.